One T cell receptor (beta chain) is described in this entry. Antigen specificity is unknown. This sequence may be a read error, since a much larger clone differs from it by one base. These data are taken from a study of CD8+CD57+ T cells in acquired aplastic anemia. At the level of the study: Average DNA yield from sorted CD4+ and CD8+ cells was 3.2 ug. There were some 11 million reads, on average, for CD4+ cells from healthy donors. Overall study results and limits: Patients and controls were not found to differ significantly in CD8+ Simpson's diversity. Shared by patients and controls, 25 to 30 CD8+ CDR3s were abundant in patients.

For CDR3 and TCR beta VDJ profiling, genomic DNA was the template used. TCRdb redid the calling of the reads with MiXCR, one entry per CDR3 protein. The repertoire has hundreds of thousands of distinct CDR3 sequences, roughly 68% of them found once; the top ten carry under 4.5%. V lost 3 bases to trimming and J lost 1 base, with 5 bases between them. Germline V gene sequence: CDR1 SNHLY, CDR2 FYNNEI. The CDR3 is 13 amino acids. The sequencing input was sorted CD4+, CD8+, or CD8+CD57+ T cells (not recorded which) from PBMCs. The sequence was collected from a human donor in good health, serving as a control. The J gene is TRBJ2-3, the V gene TRBV2, with unresolved D. CDR3 DNA: TGTGCCAGCAGTGATGGGGGCACAGATACGCAGTATTTT. Its protein product is CASSDGGTDTQYF.